A single TCR beta chain is shown here with its context. Its antigen is not known. The sample originates from a study of blood T cells in healthy people across ages. In germline, CDR1 is DFQATT, CDR2 SNEGSKA (reference sequence). The germline V and J ends were trimmed by 8 bases and 7 bases, with 20 bases remaining between them. The CDR3 has 13 residues. Each donor gave around 9.3 milliliters of peripheral blood. Every sample yielded at least 6 million isolated PBMCs. Combining a sample-barcoded 5' primer with a J-beta primer mix, a second PCR ran for about 7 to 12 cycles. TCRdb re-called the 5' RACE reads with MiXCR, one entry per CDR3 protein. The sample lists around 1.5 million distinct CDR3 sequences, around 59% occurring once. Points from the study as a whole: Whereas aged donors had fewer naive CD4+ cells, long-lived donors had more of them and higher diversity.

The chain carries TRBV20-1 and TRBJ2-5, with D perhaps matching TRBD2 (6 bases). This sequence originates from a man aged 18 to 30 in good health. The source material was blood. The CDR3 nucleotides read TGCAGTTCTCGTCGCGGGAAGGCAGGGACCCAGTACTTC. It encodes CSSRRGKAGTQYF.